The 30 T cell receptor beta chains below come from one sample, sequenced in a study of control samples from healthy donors and cancer patients. The method was immunoSEQ multiplex PCR; TCRdb's version includes in-frame clones alone and lacks a portion of them. The repertoire holds 150,000 to 200,000 clones, about 94% seen once, with 12% to 15% in the top ten. Sample: PBMCs. The receptors were sampled from a man between 60 and 75 years old with colorectal cancer.

The chain joins TRBV12-3 or TRBV12-4 to TRBJ2-7; maybe TRBD1 (5 bases). This CDR3 has 13 amino acids. V was trimmed by 1 base and J by 2 bases, leaving 6 bases between them. CDR3 residues: CASSLGQPYEQYF. CDR3 bases: TGTGCCAGCAGTTTAGGACAGCCCTACGAGCAGTACTTC.

This chain links TRBV14 with TRBJ1-4; TRBD1 aligns across 7 bases. In germline, CDR1 is SGHDN, CDR2 FVKESK. Trimming took 1 base from V and 8 from J; bases not matched to a gene: 10. This CDR3 is 16 amino acids long. This chain's CDR3 is CASSQGQTGRREKLFF. CDR3 sequence (DNA): TGTGCCAGCAGCCAAGGTCAGACAGGGAGGCGGGAAAAACTGTTTTTT.

V usage is TRBV30 and J usage is TRBJ1-2; 8 bases match TRBD1. The CDR3 loop spans 13 amino acids. The germline gives CDR1 GTSNPN, CDR2 SVGIG (reference sequence). Trimming cost V 1 base and J 3 bases; bases outside gene matches: 1. In DNA, the CDR3 is TGTGCCTGGAGTGCGACAGGGGACTATGGCTACACCTTC. Encoded protein: CAWSATGDYGYTF. Variable domain in full (rest from reference TRBV30 and TRBJ1-2): SQTIHQWPATLVQPVGSPLSLECTVEGTSNPNLYWYRQAAGRGLQLLFYSVGIGQISSEVPQNLSASRPQDRQFILSSKKLLLSDSGFYLCAWSATGDYGYTFGSGTRLTVV.

This clone has more than one count but fewer than ten. The junction differs from germline at one of its ends, possibly a read error. The chain employs TRBV2 and TRBJ1-1, with D possibly TRBD1 on 6 matching bases. Per the germline V gene, CDR1 is SNHLY and CDR2 is FYNNEI. CDR3 length: 11 residues. For the CDR3, the DNA is TGCACCCCAGGGGCGAACACTGAAGCTTTCTTT. Amino acids: CTPGANTEAFF.

The V and J genes are TRBV5-1 and TRBJ2-2; TRBD1 might be the D (6 bases). The CDR3 covers 15 residues. V shed 4 bases and J shed 2 bases, with 12 bases lying between them. Germline V lookup: CDR1 SGHRS, CDR2 YFSETQ. This CDR3 is CASSHHRENTGELFF. For the CDR3, the DNA is TGCGCCAGCAGCCACCACAGGGAAAACACCGGGGAGCTGTTTTTT.

The chain is built from TRBV6-1 and TRBJ1-4, with D tentatively TRBD1 (6 bases). V gave up 2 bases and J gave up 3 bases, with 19 bases separating them. The germline V gene encodes CDR1 MNHNS and CDR2 SASEGT. The length of the CDR3 is 18 residues. In nucleotides, the CDR3 is TGTGCCAGCAGTGAACTTTGGCAGGGGAGGTTGGCTAATGAAAAACTGTTTTTT. It encodes CASSELWQGRLANEKLFF.

The gene calls are TRBV3-1 (or the pseudogene TRBV3-2) and TRBJ2-5; tentatively, D is TRBD2 (5 bases). The CDR3 runs to 15 residues. V was clipped by 1 base and J by 3 bases, with 12 bases between them. CDR1 and CDR2 (germline): LGHDT, YNNKEL (reference sequence). The CDR3 DNA reads TGTGCCAGCAGCCAAGCGGAACCCGGGAAAGAGACCCAGTACTTC. Protein: CASSQAEPGKETQYF.

V is TRBV11-2 and J is TRBJ1-4; weak D call: TRBD1 (6 bases). Trimming removed 5 bases at V and 2 bases at J, with 15 bases between. Looked up from germline, CDR1 is SGHAT and CDR2 is FQNNGV. The CDR3 consists of 16 residues. CDR3 DNA sequence: TGTGCCAGCAGCACCTATCCAGGGGCGACTAATGAAAAACTGTTTTTT. It encodes CASSTYPGATNEKLFF. The full variable domain, completed using reference TRBV11-2 and TRBJ1-4, is EAGVAQSPRYKIIEKRQSVAFWCNPISGHATLYWYQQILGQGPKLLIQFQNNGVVDDSQLPKDRFSAERLKGVDSTLKIQPAKLEDSAVYLCASSTYPGATNEKLFFGSGTQLSVL.

The chain joins TRBV18 to TRBJ2-2; 8 bases fit TRBD1. The J segment lost 6 bases and the V segment lost 3 bases, leaving 6 bases of the junction unmatched. From germline, CDR1 is KGHSH and CDR2 LQKENI. The CDR3 sequence is 15 residues long. This chain's CDR3 is CASSPRTGIAGELFF. The CDR3 DNA reads as TGTGCCAGCTCACCGAGGACAGGGATAGCCGGGGAGCTGTTTTTT.

This sequence joins TRBV30 and TRBJ1-5; D is perhaps TRBD1 (6 bases). This CDR3 is 13 amino acids long. V lost 2 bases and J lost 6, with 11 bases in between. Per the germline V gene, CDR1 is GTSNPN and CDR2 is SVGIG (reference sequence). CDR3 DNA: TGTGCCTGGAGTTCAGGGGAAGGTCAGCCCCAGCATTTT. It yields the protein CAWSSGEGQPQHF.

This chain connects TRBV30 to TRBJ2-4; weak D call: TRBD1 (6 bases). The CDR3 has 13 residues. Trimming left V 1 base short and J 3 bases short, with 7 bases between. The germline V gene encodes CDR1 GTSNPN and CDR2 SVGIG (reference sequence). CDR3 DNA: TGTGCCTGGAGTGGGACAGACAAAAACATTCAGTACTTC. Protein: CAWSGTDKNIQYF.

The V gene is TRBV7-2, the J gene TRBJ1-3; possibly TRBD1 for D (6 bases). V shed 0 bases and J shed 4 bases, with 10 bases lying between them. Germline CDR1 is SGHTA and CDR2 is FQGNSA. This CDR3 region has 15 residues. Written as DNA, the CDR3 is TGTGCCAGCAGCTTAGCGGGGGCGGACGGAAACACCATATATTTT. It codes for CASSLAGADGNTIYF.

With regard to this clone: The same CDR3 can be traced to other DNA sequences in this sample. The chain carries TRBV3-1 (or the pseudogene TRBV3-2) and TRBJ1-2; TRBD1 is a possible D gene (5 bases). This CDR3 comprises 12 residues. V was shortened by 3 bases and J by 3 bases, with 5 bases between the two germline ends. Germline V gene lookup returns CDR1 LGHDT and CDR2 YNNKEL (reference sequence). The CDR3 is CASSQGDYGYTF. The CDR3, as DNA: TGTGCCAGCAGCCAGGGGGACTATGGCTACACCTTC.

The chain has TRBV25-1 and TRBJ1-2, with 10 bases aligning to TRBD1. Germline V lookup: CDR1 MGHDK, CDR2 SYGVNS. Trimming removed 7 bases from V and 1 base from J; junction bases left unmatched: 6. This CDR3 has 15 amino acids. CDR3 protein: CASNHRDRGNYGYTF. For the CDR3, the DNA is TGTGCCAGCAACCACCGGGACAGGGGTAACTATGGCTACACCTTC.

The chain carries TRBV2 and TRBJ1-1; no firm D call. CDR1 and CDR2 from the germline V gene are SNHLY and FYNNEI. Trimming took 2 bases from V and 0 from J, leaving 10 bases between them. CDR3 length: 15 residues. The CDR3, as DNA: TGTGCCAGCAGTGAAAGGGAGACAATGAACACTGAAGCTTTCTTT. Translated, it gives CASSERETMNTEAFF.

The chain carries TRBV10-2 and TRBJ2-5; 9 positions match TRBD1. Germline CDR1 and CDR2: WSHSY and SAAADI. The V gene end was trimmed by 8 bases and the J gene end by 5 bases; junction bases not matched to a gene: 9. The CDR3 spans 14 residues. The CDR3 coding sequence is TGCGCCAGCTCGGGACAGGGTGTTAGGGAGACCCAGTACTTC. Amino acids: CASSGQGVRETQYF.

The V call is TRBV4-3, the J call TRBJ2-7, with 8 bases identical to TRBD1. CDR3 length: 15 residues. Germline lookup yields CDR1 LGHNA and CDR2 YSLEER. V was clipped by 0 bases and J by 3 bases; unmatched bases: 4. In DNA form, the CDR3 reads TGCGCCAGCAGCCAAGAAGCGACAGGGGACTACGAGCAGTACTTC. It translates to CASSQEATGDYEQYF.

Remarks on this clone: An end of the junction differs from the germline gene, which may be a read error. The J gene is TRBJ2-7, the V gene TRBV5-1; D is ambiguous. Per germline, CDR1 SGHRS and CDR2 YFSETQ. The CDR3 has 12 amino acids. CDR3 DNA: TGCGCCAGCGGCGAGCCGGACGCCCTTCTTATCTTC. It yields the protein CASGEPDALLIF.

The chain couples TRBV5-1 to TRBJ2-7; perhaps TRBD1 as D (5 bases). This CDR3 has 13 residues. CDR1 and CDR2 (germline): SGHRS, YFSETQ. The V and J ends lost 4 bases and 4 bases respectively, with 12 bases between them. For the CDR3, the DNA is TGCGCCAGCAGCCCTGGCGACAGATACGAGCAGTACTTC. This translates into CASSPGDRYEQYF.

This chain joins TRBV7-2 and TRBJ1-1, with D unresolved. CDR1 is SGHTA, CDR2 FQGNSA, per germline. Trimming removed 3 bases from V and 6 bases from J, with 14 bases in between. The CDR3 runs 14 residues. The CDR3 region has the DNA TGTGCCAGCAGCTTCCCTATAAAGGGCCCTGAAGCTTTCTTT. It translates to CASSFPIKGPEAFF. Filled out from reference TRBV7-2 and TRBJ1-1, the complete variable domain reads GAGVSQSPSNKVTEKGKDVELRCDPISGHTALYWYRQSLGQGLEFLIYFQGNSAPDKSGLPSDRFSAERTGGSVSTLTIQRTQQEDSAVYLCASSFPIKGPEAFFGQGTRLTVV.

The chain combines TRBV4-3 with TRBJ2-3, with 11 nucleotides matching TRBD2. With 4 bases clipped from V and 2 bases from J, the junction kept 8 bases outside the gene matches. Looked up from germline, CDR1 is LGHNA and CDR2 is YSLEER. The CDR3 runs to 17 residues. The CDR3 DNA follows: TGCGCCAGCAGCCGCTCTGTTAGCGGGGGGGTCACAGATACGCAGTATTTT. The encoded protein is CASSRSVSGGVTDTQYF.

The J gene is TRBJ2-2, the V gene TRBV10-2; 11 bases agree with TRBD2. The CDR3 extends over 15 amino acids. Germline V gene data show CDR1 as WSHSY and CDR2 as SAAADI. V lost 7 bases and J lost 6; bases outside the gene matches: 7. The CDR3 spells CASTLAGGESGELFF. CDR3 bases: TGCGCCAGCACTCTAGCGGGGGGAGAATCCGGGGAGCTGTTTTTT.

V usage is TRBV6-5 and J usage is TRBJ1-1; 8 bases agree with TRBD1. This CDR3 region has 14 residues. With 0 bases clipped from V and 7 bases from J, the junction kept 4 bases outside the gene matches. Germline-derived CDR1 and CDR2 are MNHEY and SVGAGI. Here the CDR3 DNA reads TGTGCCAGCAGTTACTCGGACAGGGAGTTTGAAGCTTTCTTT. Its translation: CASSYSDREFEAFF.

The chain combines TRBV5-6 with TRBJ1-3; 10 nucleotides align to TRBD1. CDR3 length equals 15 residues. J gave up 2 bases and V 4 bases, and 3 bases lay outside the gene matches. Germline V gives CDR1 SGHDT, CDR2 YYEEEE. CDR3 coding DNA: TGTGCCAGCAGCCAAGACAGGGGGCCTGGAAACACCATATATTTT. This encodes CASSQDRGPGNTIYF.

The chain uses TRBV5-7 and TRBJ2-3, with 7 positions matching TRBD1. TRBV5-7 is treated as an ORF (open reading frame) with a function not yet certain. CDR3 length: 15 amino acids. Trimming removed 5 bases from V and 4 bases from J; junction bases left unmatched: 10. The CDR3 coding sequence is TGTGCCAGCAGTACAGGGGACCTTAGAGCAGATACGCAGTATTTT. Translating it yields CASSTGDLRADTQYF.

Comment on this clone: Other DNA sequences from this sample encode an identical CDR3 as well. The chain employs TRBV24-1 and TRBJ2-3, with 12 bases fitting TRBD1. The CDR3 loop spans 16 amino acids. J was trimmed by 3 bases and V by 4 bases; bases with no gene match: 4. The germline gives CDR1 KGHDR, CDR2 SFDVKD. The CDR3 nucleotides read TGTGCCACCAGTGACCCGGGACAGGGGGCAACAGATACGCAGTATTTT. This translates into CATSDPGQGATDTQYF.

The gene calls are TRBV19 and TRBJ2-3; TRBD2 matches 11 bases. CDR1 is LNHDA, CDR2 SQIVND, per germline (reference sequence). The junction had 10 bases not matched to a gene; V was cut back by 5 bases and J by 3 bases. CDR3 size: 17 residues. CDR3 sequence (DNA): TGTGCCAGTAGTGACCCTACTAGCGGGGGTTTAACAGATACGCAGTATTTT. This codes for CASSDPTSGGLTDTQYF.

The chain couples TRBV3-1 (or the pseudogene TRBV3-2) to TRBJ1-1, with D maybe TRBD1 (5 bases). The CDR3 consists of 17 residues. CDR1 LGHDT and CDR2 YNNKEL come from the germline V gene (reference sequence). V shed 5 bases and J shed 5 bases, with 24 bases lying between them. The CDR3 coding sequence is TGTGCCAGCAGCTTAGTAACAGGCTTCTGGGGGATAACTGAAGCTTTCTTT. Translating it yields CASSLVTGFWGITEAFF.

CDR3 DNA sequence: TGTGCCAGCAGCCCTACCTTACGGGACGGACACACTGAAGCTTTCTTT. The encoded protein is CASSPTLRDGHTEAFF. The chain has TRBV6-2 or TRBV6-3 and TRBJ1-1; D perhaps matches TRBD1 (5 bases). The CDR3 spans 16 residues. Germline V gives CDR1 MNHEY, CDR2 SVGEGT. Trimming removed 6 bases from V and 3 bases from J, with 20 bases in between.

The rearrangement uses TRBV7-2 and TRBJ1-1, with 7 bases matching TRBD1. CDR1 and CDR2 from the germline V gene are SGHTA and FQGNSA. The CDR3 consists of 13 residues. With 5 bases clipped from V and 5 bases from J, the junction kept 5 bases outside the gene matches. The CDR3 sequence: CASSPRQGTEAFF. CDR3 bases: TGTGCCAGCAGCCCCAGACAGGGTACTGAAGCTTTCTTT.